The rows below give T cell receptor beta chains drawn from one sample of a study of blood T cells in healthy people across ages. MiXCR, run by TCRdb on the 5' RACE reads, gives a single entry per CDR3 protein. The sample includes 700,000 to 900,000 distinct CDR3 sequences, roughly 25% seen only once; the top ten take approximately 2.9%. The data also belong to a second study, concerning T cells of mothers and their children.

Source material: blood. The receptors come from a boy younger than 18 in good health. CDR3s include the opening cysteine and the closing phenylalanine or tryptophan. D genes are given only for firm matches. Some rows have no size entry. The others give once, few or many, or a class for an expanded clone.

V	size	J	D	CDR3	DNA
TRBV5-1	-	TRBJ2-1	-	CASSLADTTNEQFF	TGCGCCAGCAGCTTGGCCGACACCACCAATGAGCAGTTCTTC
TRBV20-1	-	TRBJ2-3	-	CSARLAADTQYF	TGCAGTGCTAGGCTGGCCGCAGATACGCAGTATTTT
TRBV6-1	-	TRBJ2-3	TRBD1	CTSSPTEDRSSTDTQYF	TGTACCAGCAGTCCGACGGAGGACAGGTCTAGCACAGATACGCAGTATTTT
TRBV7-2	many	TRBJ2-1	TRBD2	CASSVIAGGEEQFF	TGTGCCAGCAGCGTAATAGCGGGGGGGGAGGAGCAGTTCTTC
TRBV5-1	-	TRBJ2-3	TRBD1	CASGRTGEGADTQYF	TGCGCCAGCGGCCGGACAGGGGAAGGGGCAGATACGCAGTATTTT
TRBV4-1	-	TRBJ2-1	TRBD1	CASSQGQWINEQFF	TGCGCCAGCAGCCAGGGACAGTGGATCAATGAGCAGTTCTTC
TRBV9	-	TRBJ2-2	TRBD2	CASSGGGTGELFF	TGTGCCAGCAGCGGGGGGGGAACCGGGGAGCTGTTTTTT
TRBV28	many	TRBJ2-7	TRBD1	CASSDELGQGGDEQYF	TGTGCCAGCAGTGATGAACTGGGACAGGGGGGGGACGAGCAGTACTTC
TRBV6-5	few	TRBJ1-2	-	CASSYSQTFDYGYTF	TGTGCCAGCAGTTACTCCCAGACATTTGACTATGGCTACACCTTC
TRBV2	-	TRBJ2-1	TRBD2	CASSEALASGVYNEQFF	TGTGCCAGCAGTGAAGCGTTAGCTAGCGGGGTCTACAATGAGCAGTTCTTC
TRBV4-1	few	TRBJ2-1	-	CAGSQDRAGPGVEQFF	TGCGCCGGCAGCCAAGATCGGGCGGGGCCTGGCGTTGAGCAGTTCTTC
TRBV20-1	-	TRBJ1-1	-	CSTRIGGENTEAFF	TGCAGTACTAGAATCGGGGGAGAGAACACTGAAGCTTTCTTT
TRBV7-2	-	TRBJ1-2	-	CASSPRSYYGYTF	TGTGCCAGCAGCCCCCGCAGTTACTATGGCTACACCTTC
TRBV7-3	-	TRBJ2-3	TRBD2	CASSLPSGGAFGTDTQYF	TGTGCCAGCAGCTTACCTAGCGGGGGGGCCTTCGGCACAGATACGCAGTATTTT
TRBV19	few	TRBJ1-1	-	CASSRTPGTGEAFF	TGTGCCAGTAGTAGGACCCCCGGGACCGGTGAAGCTTTCTTT
TRBV28	-	TRBJ2-7	-	CASRDTGFYEQYF	TGTGCCAGCAGGGACACGGGATTCTACGAGCAGTACTTC
TRBV29-1	-	TRBJ2-6	-	CSAHPSGANVLTF	TGCAGCGCCCACCCCTCTGGGGCCAACGTCCTGACTTTC
TRBV4-1	-	TRBJ2-7	-	CASSHEVTGGAYEQYF	TGCGCCAGCAGCCACGAAGTCACAGGAGGAGCCTACGAGCAGTACTTC
TRBV12-3/TRBV12-4	-	TRBJ2-6	TRBD2	CASSPSSGGGSGANVLTF	TGTGCCAGCAGTCCCTCTAGCGGGGGGGGGTCTGGGGCCAACGTCCTGACTTTC
TRBV9	few	TRBJ2-7	TRBD2	CASSVGGGDEQYF	TGTGCCAGCAGCGTGGGCGGGGGTGACGAGCAGTACTTC
TRBV12-3/TRBV12-4	-	TRBJ2-5	-	CASTFTGGLGETQYF	TGTGCCAGCACCTTTACCGGGGGACTTGGAGAGACCCAGTACTTC
TRBV6-5	few	TRBJ1-3	-	CASSYSTAQGGNTIYF	TGTGCCAGCAGTTACTCGACAGCTCAGGGTGGAAACACCATATATTTT
TRBV12-3/TRBV12-4	few	TRBJ2-1	TRBD1	CASSLGTGGGGQFF	TGTGCCAGCAGCCTAGGGACAGGGGGCGGTGGGCAGTTCTTC
TRBV6-6	-	TRBJ2-2	-	CASTLGGVITGELFF	TGTGCCAGCACCTTAGGAGGGGTGATCACCGGGGAGCTGTTTTTT
TRBV6-5	few	TRBJ1-1	-	CASSYSRTRIEAFF	TGTGCCAGCAGTTATTCGAGGACACGCATAGAAGCTTTCTTT
TRBV5-1	-	TRBJ2-3	-	CASSTDGGRSDTQYF	TGCGCCAGCAGCACAGACGGGGGGCGATCAGATACGCAGTATTTT
TRBV11-2	-	TRBJ2-4	-	CASSLVGIQYF	TGTGCCAGCAGCTTAGTGGGCATTCAGTACTTC
TRBV7-2	few	TRBJ1-6	-	CASGRWVGAYNSPLHF	TGTGCCAGCGGGAGGTGGGTTGGCGCTTATAATTCACCCCTCCACTTT
TRBV24-1	once	TRBJ1-2	TRBD1	CATRRGQGNHGYTF	TGTGCCACTCGTCGGGGACAGGGTAACCATGGCTACACCTTC
TRBV3-1	-	TRBJ1-1	-	CASSLGGKGFTEAFF	TGTGCCAGCAGCCTAGGGGGAAAGGGTTTCACTGAAGCTTTCTTT
TRBV28	-	TRBJ1-2	-	CASPDGYGGYTF	TGTGCCAGCCCCGACGGGTATGGTGGCTACACCTTC
TRBV19	-	TRBJ1-2	-	CASTYDRLTNYGYTF	TGTGCCAGTACCTATGACAGACTCACTAACTATGGCTACACCTTC
TRBV20-1	-	TRBJ2-5	TRBD1	CSARDREETQYF	TGCAGTGCTAGGGACAGGGAGGAGACCCAGTACTTC
TRBV7-7	-	TRBJ2-1	-	CASSQSGAGNGQFF	TGTGCCAGCAGCCAATCGGGGGCAGGCAATGGGCAGTTCTTC
TRBV20-1	-	TRBJ2-5	-	CSAPIPGIQETQYF	TGCAGTGCTCCGATCCCGGGGATACAAGAGACCCAGTACTTC
TRBV6-2/TRBV6-3	few	TRBJ2-5	TRBD2	CATRTSGSGAQYF	TGTGCCACCCGGACTAGCGGGAGCGGGGCCCAGTACTTC
TRBV27	-	TRBJ2-7	TRBD1	CASSFFGTGTYEQYF	TGTGCCAGCAGTTTTTTCGGGACAGGAACCTACGAGCAGTACTTC
TRBV18	-	TRBJ2-7	-	CASSPNGNEQYF	TGTGCCAGCTCACCAAATGGGAACGAGCAGTACTTC
TRBV10-2	-	TRBJ2-7	TRBD2	CAGSVLAGGSGEQYF	TGCGCCGGCAGTGTGCTAGCGGGGGGCTCAGGGGAGCAGTACTTC
TRBV20-1	-	TRBJ2-3	TRBD2	CSARDSGSLQYF	TGCAGTGCTAGAGATAGCGGGAGCCTGCAGTATTTT
TRBV10-3	few	TRBJ1-2	TRBD1	CAISELTGNGYTF	TGTGCCATCAGTGAGTTGACAGGGAATGGCTACACCTTC
TRBV4-1	-	TRBJ1-6	-	CASSPRRGQDNSPLHF	TGCGCCAGCAGCCCTAGGCGGGGTCAAGATAATTCACCCCTCCACTTT
TRBV12-3/TRBV12-4	-	TRBJ1-2	-	CASTHLGGPGYGYTF	TGTGCCAGCACCCACCTAGGAGGGCCGGGCTATGGCTACACCTTC
TRBV24-1	-	TRBJ2-7	TRBD1	CATHKGTVRFYEQYF	TGTGCCACCCATAAAGGGACAGTCCGATTCTACGAGCAGTACTTC
TRBV10-3	few	TRBJ1-2	-	CAISRDTQYGYTF	TGTGCCATCAGCCGGGACACACAATATGGCTACACCTTC
TRBV20-1	-	TRBJ2-7	-	CSARAGPPYEQYF	TGCAGTGCTAGGGCAGGGCCCCCTTACGAGCAGTACTTC
TRBV20-1	many	TRBJ1-2	-	CSARQDWDGYTF	TGCAGTGCTAGACAGGACTGGGATGGCTACACCTTC